These 31 T cell receptor beta chains were sequenced from one sample in a study of identical twins. TCRdb ran MiXCR on the 5' RACE reads and lists one entry per CDR3 protein. Of some 500,000 distinct CDR3 sequences in the sample, 12% to 15% are singletons; the top ten hold more than 0.5%. These data are also associated with another study on yellow fever vaccine responses in identical twins.

The sequenced sample was CD4+ T cells sorted from blood. The receptors here all came from a woman aged 18-29 years in good health.

J is TRBJ2-7 and V is TRBV7-9, with D perhaps matching TRBD2 (7 bases). The V gene lost 1 base and the J gene lost 6 bases, with 16 bases spanning the gap. Germline V gene data show CDR1 as SEHNR and CDR2 as FQNEAQ (reference sequence). This CDR3 is 15 amino acids long. DNA of the CDR3: TGTGCCAGCAGCTTAGTTGGGGGGGCCCCCGCCGAGCAGTACTTC. This codes for CASSLVGGAPAEQYF.

The rearrangement joins TRBV18 to TRBJ2-5; 12 nucleotides match TRBD2. The CDR3 covers 15 residues. The germline V gene has CDR1 KGHSH and CDR2 LQKENI. V trimming: 3 bases; J trimming: 3 bases; junction bases outside the gene matches: 2. The CDR3 DNA sequence: TGTGCCAGCTCACCGAGACTAGCGGGGGAAGAGACCCAGTACTTC. Translated: CASSPRLAGEETQYF.

Only a few counts were recorded for this clonotype. V gene TRBV6-2 or TRBV6-3 combines with J gene TRBJ2-7; 9 nucleotides line up with TRBD2. Germline V gene sequence: CDR1 MNHEY, CDR2 SVGEGT. The CDR3 consists of 13 residues. J was trimmed by 3 bases and V by 8 bases; bases with no gene match: 5. CDR3 nucleotide sequence: TGTGCCAGCTTCAGCGGGAGGAGCTACGAGCAGTACTTC. Amino acids: CASFSGRSYEQYF.

The V and J genes are TRBV19 and TRBJ2-7, with D tentatively TRBD2 (5 bases). The germline V gene has CDR1 LNHDA and CDR2 SQIVND (reference sequence). The CDR3 totals 12 residues. V lost 8 bases and J 6 bases, leaving 14 bases between the germline ends. CDR3 region: CASERGAGEQYF. Written as DNA, the CDR3 is TGTGCCAGTGAACGGGGAGCAGGCGAGCAGTACTTC.

Many counts were recorded for this clonotype. The chain links TRBV9 to TRBJ2-7; D not certain. Germline V gene data show CDR1 as SGDLS and CDR2 as YYNGEE. V shed 0 bases and J shed 7 bases, with 20 bases lying between them. The CDR3 has 16 amino acids. Written as DNA, the CDR3 is TGTGCCAGCAGCGTAGCCGAGTTCGGACGATTAGGAGAGCAGTACTTC. Translation gives CASSVAEFGRLGEQYF.

This clonotype was recorded a few times. This chain joins TRBV18 and TRBJ2-3; no definite D call. V gave up 3 bases and J gave up 7 bases, with 14 bases separating them. The CDR3 contains 14 residues. Per the germline V gene, CDR1 is KGHSH and CDR2 is LQKENI. This chain's CDR3 is CASSPADRRNTQYF. In DNA, the CDR3 is TGTGCCAGCTCACCCGCGGACCGCCGGAATACGCAGTATTTT.

This sequence joins TRBV18 and TRBJ2-1, with D maybe TRBD2 (6 bases). The germline gives CDR1 KGHSH, CDR2 LQKENI. There are 14 residues in the CDR3. Trimming pared 3 bases from V and 5 bases from J, leaving 11 bases between. CDR3 in amino acids: CASSPPSENNEQFF. The DNA of the CDR3 is TGTGCCAGCTCACCGCCTAGCGAGAACAATGAGCAGTTCTTC.

This clonotype was picked up many times. CDR3 residues: CASSLQGITYEQYF. CDR3 DNA sequence: TGCGCCAGCAGCTTACAGGGAATAACTTACGAGCAGTACTTC. The rearrangement joins TRBV5-1 to TRBJ2-7, with D tentatively TRBD1 (6 bases). Germline V gives CDR1 SGHRS, CDR2 YFSETQ. V was pared by 2 bases and J by 4 bases, with 13 bases between. The CDR3 sequence is 14 residues long.

This clonotype was counted between two and nine times. The chain couples TRBV29-1 to TRBJ2-7, with 9 bases fitting TRBD1. Germline CDR1 SQVTM, CDR2 ANQGSEA. V was pared by 7 bases and J by 7 bases, with 5 bases of the junction left unmatched. The CDR3 is 11 residues long. The DNA for the CDR3 is TGCAGCGCAAGACAGGGGGGGGAGCAGTACTTC. Protein product: CSARQGGEQYF.

This clonotype was counted between two and nine times. This chain connects TRBV10-2 to TRBJ2-7; 8 bases are shared with TRBD2. Germline-derived CDR1 and CDR2 are WSHSY and SAAADI. The CDR3 consists of 15 residues. Germline trimming cut 7 bases from V and 2 bases from J; bases unmatched to any gene: 10. CDR3 in amino acids: CASKTPGLDTYEQYF. The DNA for the CDR3 is TGCGCCAGCAAGACACCGGGACTAGATACCTACGAGCAGTACTTC.

In this sample, this clonotype turned up a few times. This chain connects TRBV20-1 to TRBJ2-7, with D maybe TRBD1 (5 bases). Trimming removed 4 bases at V and 2 bases at J, with 15 bases between. Looked up from germline, CDR1 is DFQATT and CDR2 is SNEGSKA (reference sequence). CDR3 size: 14 residues. The CDR3 here is CSATGSRTTYEQYF. As DNA, the CDR3 is TGCAGTGCTACGGGTTCCAGGACAACCTACGAGCAGTACTTC.

This clonotype turned up a few times. The chain uses TRBV10-2 and TRBJ2-3; perhaps D is TRBD1 or TRBD2 (5 bases each). In germline, CDR1 is WSHSY, CDR2 SAAADI. The CDR3 is 13 amino acids. V was shortened by 8 bases and J by 5 bases, with 14 bases between the two germline ends. This chain's CDR3 is CASGSMRGDTQYF. In DNA, the CDR3 is TGCGCCAGCGGAAGTATGAGGGGAGATACGCAGTATTTT.

The V gene is TRBV29-1, the J gene TRBJ2-5; D gene ambiguous. V lost 2 bases and J lost 3, with 10 bases in between. The CDR3 length is 13 residues. Germline CDR1 is SQVTM and CDR2 is ANQGSEA. DNA of the CDR3: TGCAGCGTTGAATGGACGGAAAAAGAGACCCAGTACTTC. As protein: CSVEWTEKETQYF.

This clonotype was seen only a few times. This sequence joins TRBV27 and TRBJ2-7; 7 bases agree with TRBD1. J was trimmed by 2 bases and V by 6 bases; bases with no gene match: 7. The CDR3 spans 14 residues. Germline loops: CDR1 MNHEY, CDR2 SMNVEV (reference sequence). CDR3 residues: CASSTDRVTYEQYF. For the CDR3, the DNA is TGTGCCAGCAGCACCGACAGGGTTACCTACGAGCAGTACTTC.

The rearrangement links TRBV20-1 to TRBJ1-2; D gene ambiguous. V lost 3 bases and J lost 6, with 8 bases in between. This CDR3 spans 11 amino acids. Germline CDR1 is DFQATT and CDR2 is SNEGSKA (reference sequence). CDR3: CSARGRNGYTF. The CDR3 nucleotides are TGCAGTGCTAGGGGGAGGAATGGCTACACCTTC.

The chain combines TRBV7-2 with TRBJ2-1; tentative D call: TRBD1 (6 bases). V was pared by 5 bases and J by 4 bases, with 12 bases between. The CDR3 extends over 14 amino acids. The germline gives CDR1 SGHTA, CDR2 FQGNSA. The CDR3: CASSQYQGYNEQFF. CDR3 DNA: TGTGCCAGCAGCCAATACCAGGGGTACAATGAGCAGTTCTTC.

This clonotype was counted at least ten times. The chain combines TRBV4-2 with TRBJ2-5, with 9 bases matching TRBD2. The CDR3 has 17 residues. Looked up from germline, CDR1 is LGHNA and CDR2 is YNFKEQ. V lost 1 base and J lost 5; bases outside the gene matches: 11. CDR3 nucleotide sequence: TGTGCCAGCAGCCAAGTTAATCAGGGACTAGCAACCGAGACCCAGTACTTC. Amino acid sequence: CASSQVNQGLATETQYF.

The sample holds a few counts of this clonotype. The rearrangement joins TRBV28 to TRBJ2-1; TRBD2 agrees at 7 bases. Germline V gene sequence: CDR1 MDHEN, CDR2 SYDVKM. After removal of 8 bases from V and 4 bases from J, the junction contained 8 bases not matched to a gene. The CDR3 sequence is 14 residues long. The CDR3 nucleotides are TGTGCCAGCGTGGGAGGGAAGGCGTACAATGAGCAGTTCTTC. Translated: CASVGGKAYNEQFF.

V is TRBV6-2 or TRBV6-3 and J is TRBJ1-1; no definite D call. This CDR3 has 12 residues. From germline, CDR1 is MNHEY and CDR2 SVGEGT. V lost 4 bases and J lost 12, with 15 bases in between. Written as DNA, the CDR3 is TGTGCCAGCAGTTGGACCCCCCCGCGGACTTTCTTT. It translates to CASSWTPPRTFF.

The chain recombines TRBV7-2 with TRBJ2-3; D is uncertain. The V and J ends lost 2 bases and 4 bases respectively, with 10 bases between them. Per germline, CDR1 SGHTA and CDR2 FQGNSA. The CDR3 is 14 residues long. The CDR3 DNA follows: TGTGCCAGCAGCTTATCAAGACCCCCAGATACGCAGTATTTT. Translation: CASSLSRPPDTQYF.

This clonotype has just a few counts. This chain links TRBV7-2 with TRBJ1-1; a possible D gene is TRBD1 (5 bases). This CDR3 contains 15 residues. CDR1 is SGHTA and CDR2 is FQGNSA in the germline V gene. Trimming took 1 base from V and 4 from J, leaving 13 bases between them. The CDR3 nucleotides are TGTGCCAGCAGCTTAGTATGGGGGGTGGGCACTGAAGCTTTCTTT. This translates into CASSLVWGVGTEAFF.

This clonotype was observed a few times. The chain carries TRBV5-1 and TRBJ2-7; D remains unclear. The CDR3 sequence is 15 residues long. The V end lost 5 bases, the J end lost 4 bases, and 19 bases lay between the germline ends. Germline-derived CDR1 and CDR2 are SGHRS and YFSETQ. The CDR3 DNA is TGCGCCAGCAGACATGCCCCATCCGGCGCTTACGAGCAGTACTTC. Translated: CASRHAPSGAYEQYF. Supplemented by reference TRBV5-1 and TRBJ2-7, the full variable domain reads KAGVTQTPRYLIKTRGQQVTLSCSPISGHRSVSWYQQTPGQGLQFLFEYFSETQRNKGNFPGRFSGRQFSNSRSEMNVSTLELGDSALYLCASRHAPSGAYEQYFGPGTRLTVT.

This clonotype appeared a few times. This chain joins TRBV6-2 or TRBV6-3 and TRBJ2-5; no definite D call. The V end was cut by 2 bases, the J end by 2 bases, with 6 bases between. Germline V lookup: CDR1 MNHEY, CDR2 SVGEGT. The CDR3 spans 13 residues. CDR3 region: CASSYLTQETQYF. DNA of the CDR3: TGTGCCAGCAGTTACCTAACACAAGAGACCCAGTACTTC.

This clonotype was picked up a small number of times. The chain carries TRBV24-1 and TRBJ2-5; D call uncertain. The CDR3 consists of 13 residues. CDR1 KGHDR and CDR2 SFDVKD come from the germline V gene. The V end lost 7 bases, the J end lost 2 bases, and 10 bases lay between the germline ends. The CDR3 coding sequence is TGTGCCACCAGCGGAACAGTTCAAGAGACCCAGTACTTC. Translated: CATSGTVQETQYF.

CDR3 DNA: TGTGCCAGCCCGGAGAAGCAGCGGGGTTCTCAAGAGACCCAGTACTTC. Translation: CASPEKQRGSQETQYF. The gene calls are TRBV11-3 and TRBJ2-5; 7 bases map to TRBD2. Trimming at V came to 8 bases and at J to 2 bases, leaving 14 bases not matched to a gene. The CDR3 is 16 residues long. Germline CDR1 SGHNT, CDR2 YENEEA.

This clonotype was seen ten or more times. J is TRBJ2-5 and V is TRBV12-3 or TRBV12-4; 7 nucleotides match TRBD1. The ends lost 5 bases at V and 4 bases at J; junction bases unmatched: 10. This CDR3 contains 15 residues. CDR3 nucleotides: TGTGCCAGCAGTCTAAGAACCGGACAGGCAGAGACCCAGTACTTC. Residues: CASSLRTGQAETQYF.

This clonotype came up a few times. The V and J genes are TRBV11-2 and TRBJ1-2; D unresolved. Between the trimmed V and J ends, which lost 1 base and 4 bases, there was a span of 10 bases. Germline CDR1 is SGHAT and CDR2 is FQNNGV. This CDR3 region has 14 residues. The CDR3 region has the DNA TGTGCCAGCAGCTTAGTAGACGGTTCCTATGGCTACACCTTC. This encodes CASSLVDGSYGYTF.

This clonotype was detected many times. The chain recombines TRBV5-1 with TRBJ2-3; the match to TRBD2 covers 9 bases. CDR1 is SGHRS, CDR2 YFSETQ, per germline. The V gene end was trimmed by 6 bases and the J gene end by 5 bases; junction bases not matched to a gene: 10. The CDR3 has 15 residues. The CDR3 is CASIGSTSGGDTQYF. CDR3 DNA sequence: TGCGCCAGCATCGGGTCGACTAGCGGTGGAGATACGCAGTATTTT.

In its sample, this clonotype was seen a few times. The gene calls are TRBV29-1 and TRBJ1-2, with a weak D call TRBD1 (5 bases). Per the germline V gene, CDR1 is SQVTM and CDR2 is ANQGSEA. CDR3 length equals 13 residues. V was trimmed by 4 bases and J by 4 bases, leaving 13 bases between them. The CDR3 protein is CSVVSPGFYGYTF. Written as DNA, the CDR3 is TGCAGCGTTGTATCTCCAGGGTTCTATGGCTACACCTTC.

This chain links TRBV5-1 with TRBJ2-4; D remains unclear. The CDR3 runs to 15 residues. With 0 bases removed from V and 7 bases from J, the gap between germline ends came to 14 bases. Germline V gene lookup returns CDR1 SGHRS and CDR2 YFSETQ. The CDR3 coding sequence is TGCGCCAGCAGCTTGGTCCAAGGGATGGCGAACATTCAGTACTTC. Its protein product is CASSLVQGMANIQYF.

The rearrangement uses TRBV7-2 and TRBJ1-6, with 9 positions matching TRBD1. Trimming cost V 1 base and J 10 bases; bases outside gene matches: 5. This CDR3 is 15 amino acids long. The germline CDR1 and CDR2 sequences are SGHTA and FQGNSA. CDR3 residues: CASSLDRGRGSPLHF. Here the CDR3 DNA reads TGTGCCAGCAGCTTAGACAGGGGGCGAGGGTCACCCCTCCACTTT.